A selection of T cell receptor beta chains follows, all from one sample in a study of T-cell reconstitution after alpha-beta-depleted transplantation in children. TCRdb redid the calling of the PCR reads with MiXCR, one entry per CDR3 protein. This table holds around 380,000 distinct CDR3 sequences, approximately 11% found once. This sample comprised PBMCs from the stem cell graft donor, obtained from the stem cell graft. These receptors were collected from a human donor who donated a stem cell graft to a child with acute myeloid leukemia. Both conserved end residues are part of each CDR3. Each record gives: CDR3 DNA, CDR3 protein, J gene, D gene, clone size, V gene. The D gene is left open where the match is weak. Clone size is stated in some rows and not others, as once, few, many or a class when expanded.

DNA: TGTGCCAGCAGTTCCATCCTAGCGGGGGGGACCTACAATGAGCAGTTCTTC
CDR3: CASSSILAGGTYNEQFF
J: TRBJ2-1
D: TRBD2
size: many
V: TRBV6-5

DNA: TGCAGTGCTAGAAACTGGGGGAGTGGTGAGCAGTTCTTC
CDR3: CSARNWGSGEQFF
J: TRBJ2-1
D: -
size: few
V: TRBV20-1

DNA: TGCAGCGTTGAACTCCGGCATTATAGCGATGAGCAGTTCTTC
CDR3: CSVELRHYSDEQFF
J: TRBJ2-1
D: -
size: many
V: TRBV29-1

DNA: TGCGCCAGCAGCCCTACCGGGACTAGCGGTGCGGGTGAGCAGTTCTTC
CDR3: CASSPTGTSGAGEQFF
J: TRBJ2-1
D: TRBD2
size: -
V: TRBV4-3

DNA: TGCAGCGTTGCCTCCGGGACATACACAGATACGCAGTATTTT
CDR3: CSVASGTYTDTQYF
J: TRBJ2-3
D: -
size: -
V: TRBV29-1

DNA: TGTGCCAGCAGCCCGGGAGATCAAGAGACCCAGTACTTC
CDR3: CASSPGDQETQYF
J: TRBJ2-5
D: -
size: many
V: TRBV5-5

DNA: TGCAGTGCCCTCACCCCAGGTAGCGAGAGCTACAATGAGCAGTTCTTC
CDR3: CSALTPGSESYNEQFF
J: TRBJ2-1
D: -
size: many
V: TRBV20-1

DNA: TGTGCCAGCAGCCAACTAGCGGGAGGAGATCATGAGCAGTTCTTC
CDR3: CASSQLAGGDHEQFF
J: TRBJ2-1
D: TRBD2
size: few
V: TRBV4-2

DNA: TGTGCTAGTGGTTTGCTGAGGGGCTTTTCCTACAATGAGCAGTTCTTC
CDR3: CASGLLRGFSYNEQFF
J: TRBJ2-1
D: -
size: -
V: TRBV12-5

DNA: TGTGCCAGCGCGGGGCTGGAGGCCACAGATACGCAGTATTTT
CDR3: CASAGLEATDTQYF
J: TRBJ2-3
D: -
size: -
V: TRBV19

DNA: TGCAGTGCCGTAGGCGCTCGCGACCAAGAGACCCAGTACTTC
CDR3: CSAVGARDQETQYF
J: TRBJ2-5
D: -
size: many
V: TRBV20-1

DNA: TGTGCTAGCAGCCCGTATAAGGGACTAGCGCAAGGTGGTTCCTACAATGAGCAGTTCTTC
CDR3: CASSPYKGLAQGGSYNEQFF
J: TRBJ2-1
D: TRBD2
size: few
V: TRBV7-7

DNA: TGTGCCAGCAGCTTAGAAAGCGGGGGAAACTACAATGAGCAGTTCTTC
CDR3: CASSLESGGNYNEQFF
J: TRBJ2-1
D: TRBD2
size: -
V: TRBV7-6

DNA: TGCAGTGCTAGTCTAGCTTTTGGGGTGGACGAGCAGTACTTC
CDR3: CSASLAFGVDEQYF
J: TRBJ2-7
D: -
size: -
V: TRBV20-1

DNA: TGTGCCAGCAGTTTAAGGCATTCGTCACCCCTCCACTTT
CDR3: CASSLRHSSPLHF
J: TRBJ1-6
D: -
size: many
V: TRBV27

DNA: TGTGCCAGCAGCTTAGTAGGGACCGGCGAAAAACTGTTTTTT
CDR3: CASSLVGTGEKLFF
J: TRBJ1-4
D: -
size: many
V: TRBV7-2

DNA: TGTGCCAGCAGCCCCCCGGGACAAAACACAGATACGCAGTATTTT
CDR3: CASSPPGQNTDTQYF
J: TRBJ2-3
D: -
size: few
V: TRBV7-2

DNA: TGCAGTGCTAGTTGGGGAGATACGCAGTATTTT
CDR3: CSASWGDTQYF
J: TRBJ2-3
D: -
size: few
V: TRBV20-1

DNA: TGTGCCAGCAGCTTAACCGACAGGGACATGTACGAGCAGTACTTC
CDR3: CASSLTDRDMYEQYF
J: TRBJ2-7
D: TRBD1
size: few
V: TRBV7-6

DNA: TGTGCCAGCAGCCAAAGCCTCGGGACTAACAATGAGCAGTTCTTC
CDR3: CASSQSLGTNNEQFF
J: TRBJ2-1
D: TRBD2
size: few
V: TRBV3-1

DNA: TGTGCCAGCAGCGTAGGGGCCCTAGCGGGAGGACCGCGGGAGACCCAGTACTTC
CDR3: CASSVGALAGGPRETQYF
J: TRBJ2-5
D: TRBD2
size: -
V: TRBV9

DNA: TGTGCCAGCAGTGAAACGGTAGCGGGAGTGCGCGATGAGCAGTTCTTC
CDR3: CASSETVAGVRDEQFF
J: TRBJ2-1
D: TRBD2
size: -
V: TRBV6-1

DNA: TGCGCCAGCAGCCTTCAGACAGGGGTTGGTGAAAAACTGTTTTTT
CDR3: CASSLQTGVGEKLFF
J: TRBJ1-4
D: TRBD1
size: few
V: TRBV4-1

DNA: TGTGCCACCAGGGGCAGGGCGGACACTGAAGCTTTCTTT
CDR3: CATRGRADTEAFF
J: TRBJ1-1
D: -
size: -
V: TRBV24-1

DNA: TGTGCCAGTCCGACTAGCGGGGGGATCGGGGAGCTGTTTTTT
CDR3: CASPTSGGIGELFF
J: TRBJ2-2
D: TRBD2
size: -
V: TRBV7-2

DNA: TGTGCCAGTAAACGAAGCGGGACCGAAAATGAGCAGTTCTTC
CDR3: CASKRSGTENEQFF
J: TRBJ2-1
D: TRBD2
size: many
V: TRBV19

DNA: TGTGCCAGCAGTTCCGGACAGGGCACAAAATCCTATAATTCACCCCTCCACTTT
CDR3: CASSSGQGTKSYNSPLHF
J: TRBJ1-6
D: TRBD1
size: many
V: TRBV11-1

DNA: TGTGCCATCAGCCTAGGACAGGGGAACACTGAAGCTTTCTTT
CDR3: CAISLGQGNTEAFF
J: TRBJ1-1
D: TRBD1
size: -
V: TRBV10-3

DNA: TGTGCCAGCAGCTTAGACAGGGGGCGGTCAAACATTCAGTACTTC
CDR3: CASSLDRGRSNIQYF
J: TRBJ2-4
D: TRBD1
size: -
V: TRBV7-2

DNA: TGTGCCAGCAGACAGGACAGTCGAAACACCATATATTTT
CDR3: CASRQDSRNTIYF
J: TRBJ1-3
D: -
size: few
V: TRBV6-1

DNA: TGCAGTGCTAGAGTTACCGGGACTAGCGTGTCCCAAGAGACCCAGTACTTC
CDR3: CSARVTGTSVSQETQYF
J: TRBJ2-5
D: TRBD2
size: few
V: TRBV20-1

DNA: TGCGCCAGCGGCACTGTCGCAGGGACAGGGATTGAGCAGTTCTTC
CDR3: CASGTVAGTGIEQFF
J: TRBJ2-1
D: TRBD1
size: many
V: TRBV5-1

DNA: TGTGCCAGCTCACCCTCAGGGGGCTCCTACAATGAGCAGTTCTTC
CDR3: CASSPSGGSYNEQFF
J: TRBJ2-1
D: TRBD1
size: many
V: TRBV18

DNA: TGTGCCACCAGCCAGGCTTTGCAGGGACCGTACAATGAGCAGTTCTTC
CDR3: CATSQALQGPYNEQFF
J: TRBJ2-1
D: -
size: few
V: TRBV15

DNA: TGTGCCAGCAGCCAACTGGGGACCCAAGAGACCCAGTACTTC
CDR3: CASSQLGTQETQYF
J: TRBJ2-5
D: -
size: few
V: TRBV14

DNA: TGTGCCAGCAGCGCCCGAAGCGGAGCTAGCACAGATACGCAGTATTTT
CDR3: CASSARSGASTDTQYF
J: TRBJ2-3
D: -
size: few
V: TRBV9

DNA: TGCGCCAGCAGCTTGGGCGGGGGCCAAGTAGATACGCAGTATTTT
CDR3: CASSLGGGQVDTQYF
J: TRBJ2-3
D: -
size: -
V: TRBV5-1

DNA: TGCGCCAGCAGCTCCGGGACAGGGGTTACAGATACGCAGTATTTT
CDR3: CASSSGTGVTDTQYF
J: TRBJ2-3
D: TRBD1
size: few
V: TRBV5-1

DNA: TGTGCCAGCAGTGAACGCCGGACAGGGGGCTATGGCTACACCTTC
CDR3: CASSERRTGGYGYTF
J: TRBJ1-2
D: TRBD1
size: -
V: TRBV6-1